Presented here are 14 T cell receptor beta chains from one specimen sequenced in a study of regulatory T cells in long-lasting Graves disease. Time point in this sample: newly diagnosed GD, antithyroid drugs for less than 3 months. PBMC-extracted RNA yielded the TCR library. For TCR beta, libraries came from iRepertoire HTBI primers and Arm-PCR of CDR3 regions. TCRdb re-derived calls from the multiplex PCR reads in MiXCR, one entry per CDR3 protein. Among a few hundred thousand distinct CDR3 sequences listed, 16% were seen once. These same data were also listed under a study on T cells in Graves' hyperthyroidism and ophthalmopathy.

Specimen: peripheral blood mononuclear cells (PBMCs), collected at new diagnosis, from a patient treated with antithyroid drugs. All receptors derive from a man between 40 and 49 years old with Graves disease.

This clonotype came up many times. At one end the junction does not follow the germline gene, possibly because of a read error. The chain is built from TRBV12-3 or TRBV12-4 and TRBJ2-7; TRBD2 matches at 15 bases. This CDR3 region has 19 residues. CDR3 coding DNA: TGTGCCAGCAGCCACCGCGGACTAGCGGGGGGGAGCAACCGACTCCAACATGACTTC. Its translation: CASSHRGLAGGSNRLQHDF.

The genes are TRBV19 and TRBJ1-6, with D possibly being TRBD1 (6 bases). The CDR3 spans 14 residues. Trimming took 5 bases from V and 6 from J, leaving 11 bases between them. Germline lookup yields CDR1 LNHDA and CDR2 SQIVND (reference sequence). CDR3 DNA: TGTGCCAGTAGTCGTCGGGACACTAATTCACCCCTCCACTTT. The encoded protein is CASSRRDTNSPLHF.

Concerning this clonotype: A read error is possible here, since a much larger clone lies one base away. This chain connects TRBV4-2 to TRBJ1-1, with a tentative D call TRBD1 (5 bases). This CDR3 has 15 residues. Germline V gene data show CDR1 as LGHNA and CDR2 as YNFKEQ. This CDR3 reads CAGSQGLGVLSEAFF. CDR3 sequence (DNA): TGTGCCGGCAGCCAAGGGCTAGGGGTCCTTTCTGAAGCTTTCTTT.

This clonotype was seen more than once but under ten times. The chain is built from TRBV4-1 and TRBJ1-2; 7 bases map to TRBD1. Germline-derived CDR1 and CDR2 are MGHRA and YSYEKL. V shed 6 bases and J 0 bases; nucleotides not matched to a gene: 4. The CDR3 consists of 14 residues. The CDR3 loop is CASRRQGANYGYTF. CDR3 DNA: TGCGCCAGCAGACGACAGGGAGCTAACTATGGCTACACCTTC.

Ten or more counts support this clonotype. The rearrangement uses TRBV9 and TRBJ1-6; no clear D. The CDR3 covers 14 residues. Trimming took off 4 bases at V and 8 bases at J, with 13 bases between the two ends. CDR1 and CDR2 from the germline V gene are SGDLS and YYNGEE. CDR3 in DNA: TGTGCCAGCAGCTTGCCGGGGAGGGATTCACCCCTCCACTTT. Protein product: CASSLPGRDSPLHF.

The V and J genes are TRBV6-1 and TRBJ2-1, with D tentatively TRBD2 (5 bases). This CDR3 region has 15 residues. CDR1 and CDR2 from the germline V gene are MNHNS and SASEGT. The V and J ends lost 6 bases and 2 bases respectively, with 14 bases between them. In DNA, the CDR3 is TGTGCCAGCAGGTCCGGGAACCTTGCCTACAATGAGCAGTTCTTC. Amino acids: CASRSGNLAYNEQFF.

This clonotype was counted many times. This chain connects TRBV2 to TRBJ2-2, with D uncertain. Trimming removed 4 bases from V and 1 base from J, with 7 bases in between. The CDR3 contains 14 residues. The germline V gene has CDR1 SNHLY and CDR2 FYNNEI. The CDR3: CASSAMGNTGELFF. The CDR3 nucleotides read TGTGCCAGCAGTGCAATGGGGAACACCGGGGAGCTGTTTTTT.

The chain employs TRBV19 and TRBJ2-2; D remains unclear. Trimming stripped 9 bases from V and 10 bases from J, with 15 bases between. The germline CDR1 and CDR2 sequences are LNHDA and SQIVND (reference sequence). This CDR3 comprises 12 residues. The CDR3 reads CASQSRFPELFF. The DNA for the CDR3 is TGTGCCAGCCAGAGCAGGTTTCCGGAGCTGTTTTTT.

Turning to this clonotype: Germline and junction disagree at one end, which may indicate a read error. This chain uses TRBV18 with TRBJ1-1; D unclear. The CDR3 runs 14 residues. Germline assignment: CDR1 KGHSH and CDR2 LQKENI. CDR3 in amino acids: CASLPPFGNTEAFF. CDR3 DNA: TGTGCCAGCTTACCACCGTTTGGGAACACTGAAGCTTTCTTT.

The chain links TRBV30 to TRBJ2-3; 9 bases are a match to TRBD1. The junction had 8 bases not matched to a gene; V was cut back by 5 bases and J by 2 bases. Per germline, CDR1 GTSNPN and CDR2 SVGIG (reference sequence). This CDR3 has 15 amino acids. The chain's CDR3 is CAWGTGTGYTDTQYF. CDR3 coding DNA: TGTGCCTGGGGGACCGGGACAGGGTACACAGATACGCAGTATTTT.

V gene TRBV20-1 combines with J gene TRBJ1-2, with D possibly being TRBD1 (5 bases). There are 14 residues in the CDR3. The V gene lost 0 bases and the J gene lost 7 bases, with 15 bases spanning the gap. CDR1 and CDR2 (germline): DFQATT, SNEGSKA (reference sequence). CDR3 DNA sequence: TGCAGTGCTAGAGATAGACCGACCGGGGGTGGCTACACCTTC. It encodes CSARDRPTGGGYTF.

The CDR3 spells CSEYKFGYGYTF. Here the CDR3 DNA reads TGCAGTGAATACAAATTCGGCTATGGCTACACCTTC. This chain links TRBV20-1 with TRBJ1-2; D remains unclear. The length of the CDR3 is 12 residues. V lost 7 bases and J lost 4, with 13 bases in between. Germline V gene lookup returns CDR1 DFQATT and CDR2 SNEGSKA (reference sequence).

This chain uses TRBV28 with TRBJ1-2; 8 bases are shared with TRBD1. Germline V gene data show CDR1 as MDHEN and CDR2 as SYDVKM. With 6 bases clipped from V and 3 bases from J, the junction kept 9 bases outside the gene matches. CDR3 length: 15 amino acids. The chain's CDR3 is CASRTDRGEDYGYTF. CDR3 in DNA: TGTGCCAGCAGGACTGACAGGGGAGAAGACTATGGCTACACCTTC.

The sample holds many counts of this clonotype. V is TRBV29-1 and J is TRBJ1-1; TRBD1 might be the D (5 bases). The CDR3 covers 13 residues. The V gene's germline CDR1 is SQVTM and CDR2 ANQGSEA. With 3 bases removed from V and 5 bases from J, the gap between germline ends came to 13 bases. The CDR3 region is CSVESRSGTEAFF. The CDR3 bases are TGCAGCGTTGAGAGTCGGTCAGGGACTGAAGCTTTCTTT.